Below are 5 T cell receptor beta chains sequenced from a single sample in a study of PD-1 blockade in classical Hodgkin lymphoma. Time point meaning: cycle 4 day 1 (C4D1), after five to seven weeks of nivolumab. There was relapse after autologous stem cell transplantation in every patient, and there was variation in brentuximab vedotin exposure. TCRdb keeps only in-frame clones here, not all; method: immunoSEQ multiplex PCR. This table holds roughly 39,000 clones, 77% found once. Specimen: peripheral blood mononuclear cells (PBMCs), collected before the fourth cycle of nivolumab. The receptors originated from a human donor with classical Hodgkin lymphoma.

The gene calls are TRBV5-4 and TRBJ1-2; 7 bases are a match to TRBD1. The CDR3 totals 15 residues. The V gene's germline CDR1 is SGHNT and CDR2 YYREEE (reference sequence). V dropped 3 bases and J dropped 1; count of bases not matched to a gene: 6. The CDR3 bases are TGTGCCAGCAGCTATCCGGGACAGATTAACTATGGCTACACCTTC. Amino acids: CASSYPGQINYGYTF. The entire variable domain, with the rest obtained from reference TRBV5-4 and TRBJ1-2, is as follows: ETGVTQSPTHLIKTRGQQVTLRCSSQSGHNTVSWYQQALGQGPQFIFQYYREEENGRGNFPPRFSGLQFPNYSSELNVNALELDDSALYLCASSYPGQINYGYTFGSGTRLTVV.

The CDR3 protein is CASRAGHDRPDTQYF. The CDR3 region has the DNA TGCGCCAGCAGGGCGGGACACGACCGACCAGATACGCAGTATTTT. The chain recombines TRBV10-1 with TRBJ2-3, with D possibly being TRBD1 or TRBD2 (6 bases each). The CDR3 runs 15 residues. Germline V gene data show CDR1 as WNHNN and CDR2 as SYGVQD (reference sequence). Trimming cost V 6 bases and J 4 bases, with 17 bases left between them.

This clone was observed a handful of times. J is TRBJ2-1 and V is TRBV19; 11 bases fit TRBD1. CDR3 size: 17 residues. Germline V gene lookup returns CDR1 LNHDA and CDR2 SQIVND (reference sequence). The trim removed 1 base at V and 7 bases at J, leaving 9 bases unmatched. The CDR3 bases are TGTGCCAGTAGTATAGGAAGGGGGGACAGGGGGACGAATGAGCAGTTCTTC. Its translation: CASSIGRGDRGTNEQFF. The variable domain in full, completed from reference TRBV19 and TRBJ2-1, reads DGGITQSPKYLFRKEGQNVTLSCEQNLNHDAMYWYRQDPGQGLRLIYYSQIVNDFQKGDIAEGYSVSREKKESFPLTVTSAQKNPTAFYLCASSIGRGDRGTNEQFFGPGTRLTVL.

DNA of the CDR3: TGTGCCAGCAGTCAGGGTTTGTCACCCCTCCACTTT. This gives the protein CASSQGLSPLHF. The chain combines TRBV6-5 with TRBJ1-6; tentative D call: TRBD1 (5 bases). Germline-derived CDR1 and CDR2 are MNHEY and SVGAGI. Trimming removed 5 bases from V and 10 bases from J, with 9 bases in between. This CDR3 comprises 12 residues.

This chain's CDR3 is CASSQAAQGYEQYF. CDR3 DNA: TGTGCCAGCAGCCAAGCCGCCCAGGGGTACGAGCAGTACTTC. The rearrangement links TRBV4-2 to TRBJ2-7; possible D gene TRBD1, 6 bases. The CDR3 length is 14 residues. With 1 base removed from V and 4 bases from J, the gap between germline ends came to 11 bases. The germline CDR1 and CDR2 sequences are LGHNA and YNFKEQ.